This T cell receptor (beta chain) appears in the sequencing data of a study of cytomegalovirus exposure and HLA in healthy donors. Notes on this clone: Its antigen is as yet unknown. Its ends do not fully match the called genes, so a read error is possible.

Clones were sequenced by immunoSEQ multiplex PCR, and TCRdb holds only the in-frame ones, with some missing. The table shows fewer than 150,000 clones, with around 88% occurring only once. Study conclusions and caveats: Researchers counted around 170 TCR beta chains as cytomegalovirus-associated.

Sequencing was carried out using PBMCs. The receptor's source is a young woman in good health and CMV-seropositive.

In nucleotides, the CDR3 is TGTGCCAGTAGTATGATTTTACAGAGCAAAGATACGCAGTATTTT. It encodes CASSMILQSKDTQYF. V gene TRBV19 combines with J gene TRBJ2-3; D is ambiguous. The CDR3 is made up of 15 amino acids. From germline, CDR1 is LNHDA and CDR2 SQIVND (reference sequence).